Described below is a single T cell receptor (beta chain) sequence and its context. These data are taken from a study of blood T cell repertoires in COVID-19. Study-wide background: From the United States, Italy and Spain came samples of acute and convalescent COVID-19. Sources were T cells, B-cell-depleted T cells, or PBMCs; the material itself was cDNA or gDNA.

As originally analysed: From reference gene primer amplification, estimates of nucleated cell counts were derived. Measured with immunoSEQ multiplex PCR; TCRdb has only the in-frame clones, and not every one. D and trimming come from the DNA, and the V and J calls and clone size come from that table. The data hold 240,000 or so clones, with 88% observed a single time. Sequenced input: peripheral blood. This TCR derives from a woman aged 40 to 50 who had recovered from COVID-19.

The CDR3 sequence: CASSLGRRDRGPYGYTF. The DNA of the CDR3 is TGTGCCAGCAGCTTAGGCCGCCGGGACAGGGGGCCCTATGGCTACACCTTC. The chain joins TRBV11-2 to TRBJ1-2, with 12 positions matching TRBD1. Germline CDR1 reads SGHAT; CDR2 reads FQNNGV. V lost 1 base and J lost 4; bases outside the gene matches: 7. The CDR3 loop spans 17 amino acids. Full variable domain (outside the CDR3, taken from reference TRBV11-2 and TRBJ1-2): EAGVAQSPRYKIIEKRQSVAFWCNPISGHATLYWYQQILGQGPKLLIQFQNNGVVDDSQLPKDRFSAERLKGVDSTLKIQPAKLEDSAVYLCASSLGRRDRGPYGYTFGSGTRLTVV.